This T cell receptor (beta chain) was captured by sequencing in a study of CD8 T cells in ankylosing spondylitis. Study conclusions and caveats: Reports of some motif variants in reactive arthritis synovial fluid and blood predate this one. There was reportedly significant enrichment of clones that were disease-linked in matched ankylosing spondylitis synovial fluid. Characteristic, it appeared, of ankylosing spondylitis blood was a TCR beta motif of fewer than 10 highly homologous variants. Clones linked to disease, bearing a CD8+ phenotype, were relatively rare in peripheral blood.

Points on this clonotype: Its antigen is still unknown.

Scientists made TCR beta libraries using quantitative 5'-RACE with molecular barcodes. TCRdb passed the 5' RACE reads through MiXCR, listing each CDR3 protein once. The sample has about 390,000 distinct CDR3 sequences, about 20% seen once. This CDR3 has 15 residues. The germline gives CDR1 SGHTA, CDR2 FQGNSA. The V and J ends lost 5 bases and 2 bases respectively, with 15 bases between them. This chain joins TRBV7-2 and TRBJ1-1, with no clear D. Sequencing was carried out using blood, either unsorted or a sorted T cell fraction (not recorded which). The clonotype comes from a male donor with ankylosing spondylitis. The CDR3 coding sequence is TGTGCCAGCAGCCGGACCGGACTAAGTAACACTGAAGCTTTCTTT. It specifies CASSRTGLSNTEAFF.